Listed below are T cell receptor beta chains from one sample, sequenced in a study of preoperative IRX-2 immunotherapy in early breast cancer. Data came from immunoSEQ multiplex PCR; TCRdb stores just in-frame clones and leaves some out. The sample lists 34,000 or so clones; around 83% were seen once. The specimen comprised lymph node tissue, sampled from a patient treated with IRX-2 immunotherapy. The receptor source for this set is a human donor with breast cancer. Both conserved end residues are part of each CDR3. Each record gives: clone size, J gene, V gene, CDR3 length, D gene, CDR3 protein, CDR3 DNA. A D gene is named only where the DNA matches it firmly. Where a row states a size, it is once, few, many or the class of an expanded clone; other rows omit it.

size: few; J: TRBJ1-5; V: TRBV18; length: 16; D: .; CDR3: CASSISTPYPHQPQHF; DNA: TGTGCCAGCTCAATCAGCACCCCATACCCCCATCAGCCCCAGCATTTT
size: .; J: TRBJ2-2; V: TRBV18; length: 17; D: .; CDR3: CASSPPFPGTNTGELFF; DNA: TGTGCCAGCTCACCACCGTTTCCGGGGACGAACACCGGGGAGCTGTTTTTT
size: .; J: TRBJ2-7; V: TRBV6-8; length: 15; D: .; CDR3: CASSTGLLRSIEQYF; DNA: TGTGCCAGCAGTACGGGACTCCTAAGGTCAATCGAGCAGTACTTC
size: .; J: TRBJ2-5; V: TRBV29-1; length: 14; D: TRBD1; CDR3: CSVDGTGGAETQYF; DNA: TGCAGCGTGGATGGGACAGGGGGCGCGGAGACCCAGTACTTC
size: .; J: TRBJ2-5; V: TRBV6-8; length: 14; D: .; CDR3: CASSYSSRRETQYF; DNA: TGTGCCAGCAGTTACTCGTCACGCAGGGAGACCCAGTACTTC
size: .; J: TRBJ2-3; V: TRBV5-1; length: 15; D: .; CDR3: CASSLLGLLTDTQYF; DNA: TGCGCCAGCAGCCTACTGGGACTTCTCACAGATACGCAGTATTTT
size: .; J: TRBJ1-1; V: TRBV19; length: 14; D: TRBD1; CDR3: CASRTTGLNTEAFF; DNA: TGTGCCAGTAGAACGACAGGGTTGAACACTGAAGCTTTCTTT
size: once; J: TRBJ2-1; V: TRBV23-1; length: 15; D: .; CDR3: CASSQGTGEIDEQFF; DNA: TGCGCCAGCAGCCAAGGAACGGGAGAAATCGATGAGCAGTTCTTC
size: few; J: TRBJ2-2; V: TRBV11-3; length: 15; D: .; CDR3: CASSFSGANTGELFF; DNA: TGTGCCAGCAGCTTTTCAGGGGCGAACACCGGGGAGCTGTTTTTT
size: .; J: TRBJ2-3; V: TRBV19; length: 14; D: .; CDR3: CASSRLGSTDTQYF; DNA: TGTGCCAGTAGTAGACTCGGGAGCACAGATACGCAGTATTTT
size: .; J: TRBJ2-5; V: TRBV30; length: 14; D: .; CDR3: CAWKALGGAETQYF; DNA: TGTGCCTGGAAGGCTTTGGGTGGGGCCGAGACCCAGTACTTC
size: .; J: TRBJ2-1; V: TRBV29-1; length: 12; D: TRBD2; CDR3: CSVGLAGGWQFF; DNA: TGCAGCGTTGGACTAGCGGGAGGGTGGCAGTTCTTC
size: .; J: TRBJ1-2; V: TRBV27; length: 13; D: .; CDR3: CASSLVGSDGYTF; DNA: TGTGCCAGCAGTTTAGTGGGGTCGGATGGCTACACCTTC
size: .; J: TRBJ1-4; V: TRBV1; length: 14; D: .; CDR3: CASSPTAVGEKLFF; DNA: TGCGCCAGCAGTCCGACCGCGGTCGGGGAAAAACTGTTTTTT
size: .; J: TRBJ2-1; V: TRBV19; length: 17; D: TRBD2; CDR3: CASRGSGGLLSYNEQFF; DNA: TGTGCCAGTAGAGGGAGCGGGGGCCTTCTCTCCTACAATGAGCAGTTCTTC
size: .; J: TRBJ1-2; V: TRBV19; length: 14; D: .; CDR3: CASSSQGVYGGYTF; DNA: TGTGCCAGTAGTAGTCAAGGCGTTTATGGCGGCTACACCTTC
size: .; J: TRBJ2-1; V: TRBV30; length: 17; D: TRBD2; CDR3: CAVPRSSGGGSYNEQFF; DNA: TGTGCCGTTCCGCGGTCTAGCGGGGGGGGGAGCTACAATGAGCAGTTCTTC
size: .; J: TRBJ2-7; V: TRBV27; length: 14; D: .; CDR3: CASSPRQAPYEQYF; DNA: TGTGCCAGCAGCCCCCGACAGGCACCCTACGAGCAGTACTTC
size: once; J: TRBJ1-2; V: TRBV28; length: 15; D: .; CDR3: CASSSLARERLGYTF; DNA: TGTGCCAGCAGTTCACTGGCCCGGGAAAGGTTAGGCTACACCTTC
size: .; J: TRBJ2-2; V: TRBV7-8; length: 14; D: .; CDR3: CASSLYGNTGELFF; DNA: TGTGCCAGCAGCCTTTACGGGAACACCGGGGAGCTGTTTTTT
size: .; J: TRBJ2-4; V: TRBV19; length: 13; D: .; CDR3: CASNIRGSNIQYF; DNA: TGTGCCAGTAACATCAGGGGCTCAAACATTCAGTACTTC
size: once; J: TRBJ2-3; V: TRBV4-1; length: 13; D: .; CDR3: CASSQEGADTQYF; DNA: TGCGCCAGCAGCCAAGAAGGGGCAGATACGCAGTATTTT
size: .; J: TRBJ1-3; V: TRBV11-3; length: 15; D: .; CDR3: CASSLGQVTGNTIYF; DNA: TGTGCCAGCAGCTTGGGTCAGGTGACTGGAAACACCATATATTTT